This T cell receptor beta chain is drawn from a study of blood T cells in healthy people across ages. It was with a sample-barcoded 5' primer and a J-beta primer mix that a second PCR of roughly 7 to 12 cycles was run. TCRdb itself ran the 5' RACE reads through MiXCR, one entry per CDR3 protein. The table records 1.5 million to 2 million distinct CDR3 sequences, around 48% of them present only once. The CDR3 extends over 16 amino acids. CDR1 is MDHEN, CDR2 SYDVKM, per germline. Trimming pared 0 bases from V and 6 bases from J, leaving 16 bases between. This sequence was found in a woman in her thirties or forties in good health. Sequencing input: blood. The V call is TRBV28, the J call TRBJ2-3; TRBD1 might be the D (6 bases). The CDR3 here is CASSLWEPGESDTQYF. The DNA of the CDR3 is TGTGCCAGCAGTTTATGGGAACCAGGGGAATCGGATACGCAGTATTTT.